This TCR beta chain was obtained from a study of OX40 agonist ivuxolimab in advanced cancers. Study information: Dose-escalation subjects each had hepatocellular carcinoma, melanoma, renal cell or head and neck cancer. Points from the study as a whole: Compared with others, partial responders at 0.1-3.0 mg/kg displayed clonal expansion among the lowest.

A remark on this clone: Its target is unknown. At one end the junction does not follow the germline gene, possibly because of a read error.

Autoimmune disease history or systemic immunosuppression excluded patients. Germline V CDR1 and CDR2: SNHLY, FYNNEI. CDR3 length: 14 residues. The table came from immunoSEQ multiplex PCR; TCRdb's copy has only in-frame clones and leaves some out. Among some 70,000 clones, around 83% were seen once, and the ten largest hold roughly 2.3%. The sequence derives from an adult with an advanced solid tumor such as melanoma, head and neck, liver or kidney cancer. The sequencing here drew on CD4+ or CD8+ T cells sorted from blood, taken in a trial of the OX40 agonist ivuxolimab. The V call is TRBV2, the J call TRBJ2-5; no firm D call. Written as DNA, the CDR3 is TGTGCCAGCAGTGAAGCCCCTGGTCGGGCGACCAAGTACTTC. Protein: CASSEAPGRATKYF. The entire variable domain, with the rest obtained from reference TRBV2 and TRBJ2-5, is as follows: EPEVTQTPSHQVTQMGQEVILRCVPISNHLYFYWYRQILGQKVEFLVSFYNNEISEKSEIFDDQFSVERPDGSNFTLKIRSTKLEDSAMYFCASSEAPGRATKYFGPGTRLLVL.